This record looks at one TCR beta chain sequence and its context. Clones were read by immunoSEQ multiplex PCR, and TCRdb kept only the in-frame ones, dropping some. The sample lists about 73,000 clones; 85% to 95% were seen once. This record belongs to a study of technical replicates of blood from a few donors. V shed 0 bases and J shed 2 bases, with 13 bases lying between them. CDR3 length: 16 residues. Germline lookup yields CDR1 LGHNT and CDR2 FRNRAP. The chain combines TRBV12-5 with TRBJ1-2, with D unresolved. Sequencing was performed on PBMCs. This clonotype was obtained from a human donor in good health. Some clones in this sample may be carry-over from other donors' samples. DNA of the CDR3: TGTGCTAGTGGTTTGGTACCGCAGTCCCAAAACTATGGCTACACCTTC. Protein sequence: CASGLVPQSQNYGYTF.